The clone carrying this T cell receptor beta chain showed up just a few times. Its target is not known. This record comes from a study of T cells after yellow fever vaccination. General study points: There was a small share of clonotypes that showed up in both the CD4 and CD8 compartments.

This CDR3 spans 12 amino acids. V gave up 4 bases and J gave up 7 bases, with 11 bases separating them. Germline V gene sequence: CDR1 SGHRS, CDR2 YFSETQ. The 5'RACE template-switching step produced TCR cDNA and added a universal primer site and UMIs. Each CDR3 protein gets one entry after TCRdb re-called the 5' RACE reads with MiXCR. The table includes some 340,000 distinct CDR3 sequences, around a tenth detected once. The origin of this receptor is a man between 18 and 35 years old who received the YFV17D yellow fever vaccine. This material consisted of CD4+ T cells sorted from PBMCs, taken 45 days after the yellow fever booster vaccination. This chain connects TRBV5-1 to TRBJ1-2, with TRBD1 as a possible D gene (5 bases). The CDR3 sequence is CASSPREGGYTF. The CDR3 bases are TGCGCCAGCAGCCCCAGGGAAGGTGGCTACACCTTC.